What follows are 29 T cell receptor beta chains derived from one specimen sequenced in a study of identical twins. One entry per CDR3 protein, called by TCRdb with MiXCR from the 5' RACE reads. The sample contains around 160,000 distinct CDR3 sequences, approximately 3.5% of which appear only once. The sample consisted of memory T cells sorted from blood. The receptors here all came from a man aged 18 to 29 in good health.

This clonotype occurred a few times. The chain recombines TRBV5-6 with TRBJ2-1; 14 bases are a match to TRBD2. The V gene end was trimmed by 0 bases and the J gene end by 11 bases; junction bases not matched to a gene: 4. Germline CDR1 SGHDT, CDR2 YYEEEE. The CDR3 is 15 residues long. The CDR3 DNA sequence: TGTGCCAGCAGCTTGGGTAGGACTAGCGGGAGGAAGCAGTTCTTC. It translates to CASSLGRTSGRKQFF.

This clonotype was seen many times. The chain combines TRBV5-1 with TRBJ1-3; D is uncertain. CDR3 size: 14 residues. V lost 1 base, J lost 0 bases, and 5 bases lay in between. Looked up from germline, CDR1 is SGHRS and CDR2 is YFSETQ. The CDR3 coding sequence is TGCGCCAGCAGCTTGACGGTCTCTGGAAACACCATATATTTT. Its protein is CASSLTVSGNTIYF. The full variable domain, in which reference TRBV5-1 and TRBJ1-3 provide the parts outside the CDR3, is KAGVTQTPRYLIKTRGQQVTLSCSPISGHRSVSWYQQTPGQGLQFLFEYFSETQRNKGNFPGRFSGRQFSNSRSEMNVSTLELGDSALYLCASSLTVSGNTIYFGEGSWLTVV.

This clonotype was seen many times. V is TRBV20-1 and J is TRBJ1-1; possible D gene TRBD1, 5 bases. Between the trimmed V and J ends, which lost 6 bases and 6 bases, there was a span of 14 bases. Germline lookup yields CDR1 DFQATT and CDR2 SNEGSKA (reference sequence). The CDR3 is made up of 12 amino acids. The CDR3 DNA is TGCAGTGCCGCGGGGGTAGGCGCTGAAGCTTTCTTT. It codes for CSAAGVGAEAFF.

This clonotype was seen a handful of times. The chain employs TRBV19 and TRBJ2-1; D remains ambiguous. The CDR3 is 14 residues long. In germline, CDR1 is LNHDA, CDR2 SQIVND (reference sequence). V dropped 7 bases and J dropped 4 bases, with 14 bases sitting between them. Here the CDR3 reads CASTRSAQYNEQFF. CDR3 sequence (DNA): TGTGCCAGTACCAGGAGTGCCCAATACAATGAGCAGTTCTTC.

This clonotype has just a few counts. The chain combines TRBV11-2 with TRBJ2-3; D is tentatively TRBD1 or TRBD2 (6 bases each). In germline, CDR1 is SGHAT, CDR2 FQNNGV. Trimming pared 11 bases from V and 2 bases from J, leaving 8 bases between. The CDR3 has 11 amino acids. The CDR3 coding sequence is TGTGCCGGGGGGCACACAGATACGCAGTATTTT. Translated, it gives CAGGHTDTQYF.

This clonotype was counted at least ten times. This sequence joins TRBV7-3 and TRBJ1-6; possibly TRBD1 for D (5 bases). This CDR3 region has 14 residues. V was trimmed by 3 bases and J by 8 bases, leaving 11 bases between them. CDR1 and CDR2 from the germline V gene are SGHTA and FQGTGA. The CDR3 region has the DNA TGTGCCAGCAGCTTGCTCGGGGGAGATTCACCCCTCCACTTT. Amino acids: CASSLLGGDSPLHF.

Only a few counts were recorded for this clonotype. CDR3 region: CASSPRSTLADSYNEQFF. Written as DNA, the CDR3 is TGTGCCAGCTCACCGCGATCTACCCTAGCAGATTCCTACAATGAGCAGTTCTTC. V usage is TRBV18 and J usage is TRBJ2-1; D perhaps matches TRBD2 (5 bases). This CDR3 region has 18 residues. With 3 bases removed from V and 1 base from J, the gap between germline ends came to 19 bases. Germline V gene sequence: CDR1 KGHSH, CDR2 LQKENI.

This clonotype was counted many times. For the CDR3, the DNA is TGTGCCATCAGTGAATTCTACCCGAGCGGGAGTTTTTTCTACGAGCAGTACTTC. Protein product: CAISEFYPSGSFFYEQYF. This chain joins TRBV10-3 and TRBJ2-7; 8 bases map to TRBD2. This CDR3 is built from 18 residues. V lost 3 bases to trimming and J lost 3 bases; unmatched junction nucleotides: 16. CDR1 and CDR2 from the germline V gene are ENHRY and SYGVKD.

This sequence joins TRBV6-2 or TRBV6-3 and TRBJ1-5; a weak D match, TRBD1 (5 bases). Germline V gene sequence: CDR1 MNHEY, CDR2 SVGEGT. The CDR3 is 17 residues long. The V and J ends lost 6 bases and 5 bases respectively, with 23 bases between them. CDR3 region: CASRDRPFPPGDQPQHF. The CDR3 nucleotides are TGTGCCAGCAGAGACAGACCTTTTCCACCGGGGGATCAGCCCCAGCATTTT.

This clonotype was counted between two and nine times. The chain couples TRBV3-1 to TRBJ2-2; no reliable D call. Trimming cost V 1 base and J 5 bases, with 8 bases left between them. The CDR3 contains 14 residues. Germline CDR1 is LGHDT and CDR2 is YNNKEL (reference sequence). The CDR3 region has the DNA TGTGCCAGCAGCCAAGGGGCCGGGACCGGGGAGCTGTTTTTT. Its translation is CASSQGAGTGELFF.

The table lists this clonotype with a few counts. The rearrangement joins TRBV24-1 to TRBJ2-6; D call uncertain. The CDR3 spans 13 residues. CDR1 is KGHDR and CDR2 is SFDVKD in the germline V gene. V dropped 10 bases and J dropped 1 base, with 7 bases sitting between them. DNA for the CDR3: TGTGCCACTGAAAAATCTGGGGCCAACGTCCTGACTTTC. This translates into CATEKSGANVLTF.

This clonotype was counted at least ten times. CDR3 coding DNA: TGTGCCAGCAGCCCGAGTAGCGGGAGGGCCGACGGAAAGACCCAGTACTTC. It translates to CASSPSSGRADGKTQYF. The chain has TRBV11-2 and TRBJ2-5; TRBD2 aligns across 11 bases. CDR3 length: 17 residues. The V gene end was trimmed by 5 bases and the J gene end by 6 bases; junction bases not matched to a gene: 14. CDR1 and CDR2 from the germline V gene are SGHAT and FQNNGV.

This clonotype was observed a handful of times. The V call is TRBV6-1, the J call TRBJ1-5; TRBD1 aligns across 8 bases. CDR1 MNHNS and CDR2 SASEGT come from the germline V gene. Unmatched junction bases numbered 8, after V lost 6 bases and J lost 4 bases. This CDR3 contains 15 residues. The chain's CDR3 is CASSAGQGQNQPQHF. CDR3 nucleotide sequence: TGTGCCAGCAGCGCTGGACAGGGCCAAAATCAGCCCCAGCATTTT.

This clonotype was observed many times. The chain carries TRBV27 and TRBJ2-1; tentatively, D is TRBD1 (6 bases). The germline V gene has CDR1 MNHEY and CDR2 SMNVEV (reference sequence). With 3 bases removed from V and 13 bases from J, the gap between germline ends came to 16 bases. The CDR3 has 13 amino acids. Here the CDR3 reads CASSFLAGEVQFF. In DNA, the CDR3 is TGTGCCAGCAGTTTCCTGGCAGGGGAAGTTCAGTTCTTC.

The sample holds many counts of this clonotype. The genes are TRBV5-1 and TRBJ2-2; TRBD2 is a possible D gene (6 bases). Trimming pared 1 base from V and 4 bases from J, leaving 14 bases between. The length of the CDR3 is 16 residues. The germline V gene encodes CDR1 SGHRS and CDR2 YFSETQ. The CDR3 region has the DNA TGCGCCAGCAGCTTGTCTGTGGCGGGATCCACCGGGGAGCTGTTTTTT. Protein sequence: CASSLSVAGSTGELFF.

This clonotype was observed a handful of times. The rearrangement links TRBV19 to TRBJ1-5; no firm D call. V lost 8 bases, J lost 0 bases, and 8 bases lay in between. In germline, CDR1 is LNHDA, CDR2 SQIVND (reference sequence). The CDR3 covers 13 residues. CDR3 in DNA: TGTGCCAGTGGGCTCCTTAGCAATCAGCCCCAGCATTTT. Translation: CASGLLSNQPQHF.

The table lists this clonotype with many counts. The V gene is TRBV12-3 or TRBV12-4, the J gene TRBJ1-2, with D unresolved. Trimming cost V 3 bases and J 2 bases, with 7 bases left between them. The CDR3 totals 13 residues. CDR3 sequence: CASSFNTNYGYTF. The CDR3 DNA sequence: TGTGCCAGCAGTTTTAACACAAACTATGGCTACACCTTC.

Ten or more counts support this clonotype. This chain links TRBV6-1 with TRBJ2-7; TRBD2 matches 8 bases. This CDR3 is 14 amino acids long. With 6 bases clipped from V and 1 base from J, the junction kept 5 bases outside the gene matches. Germline-derived CDR1 and CDR2 are MNHNS and SASEGT. This chain's CDR3 is CASSPTSASYEQYF. CDR3 bases: TGTGCCAGCAGCCCGACTAGCGCATCCTACGAGCAGTACTTC.

This clonotype was detected ten times or more. CDR3 region: CASSFDRVKPQHF. The CDR3 DNA follows: TGTGCCAGCAGTTTCGACAGGGTGAAGCCCCAGCATTTT. This chain links TRBV6-5 with TRBJ1-5; 7 nucleotides line up with TRBD1. This CDR3 has 13 amino acids. Germline CDR1 reads MNHEY; CDR2 reads SVGAGI. V was pared by 4 bases and J by 8 bases, with 5 bases of the junction left unmatched.

This clonotype was recorded many times. V is TRBV20-1 and J is TRBJ1-1; the D gene is possibly TRBD1 (5 bases). Germline CDR1 reads DFQATT; CDR2 reads SNEGSKA (reference sequence). The CDR3 has 14 residues. The V end was cut by 0 bases, the J end by 4 bases, with 12 bases between. This chain's CDR3 is CSARELRVGTEAFF. The CDR3 bases are TGCAGTGCTAGAGAACTCAGGGTGGGCACTGAAGCTTTCTTT.

This clonotype was counted many times. V is TRBV27 and J is TRBJ2-3; D is undetermined. The germline V gene encodes CDR1 MNHEY and CDR2 SMNVEV (reference sequence). V was clipped by 2 bases and J by 0 bases, with 15 bases between them. The CDR3 totals 17 residues. CDR3 amino acids: CASSLVARLSSTDTQYF. CDR3 sequence (DNA): TGTGCCAGCAGTTTAGTGGCTAGACTGTCGAGCACAGATACGCAGTATTTT.

This clonotype was seen at least ten times. The rearrangement links TRBV25-1 to TRBJ1-3; D is undetermined. V gave up 5 bases and J gave up 4 bases, with 9 bases separating them. The CDR3 spans 13 residues. Germline V lookup: CDR1 MGHDK, CDR2 SYGVNS. The CDR3 bases are TGTGCCAGCAGTTCTGGGATCGGAAACACCATATATTTT. Its protein product is CASSSGIGNTIYF.

This clonotype was counted many times. The J gene is TRBJ1-6, the V gene TRBV27, with 11 bases matching TRBD1. CDR3 size: 15 residues. Germline V CDR1 and CDR2: MNHEY, SMNVEV (reference sequence). V lost 0 bases and J lost 12; bases outside the gene matches: 4. The CDR3 spells CASSLSGQGAGPLHF. Written as DNA, the CDR3 is TGTGCCAGCAGTTTATCCGGACAGGGGGCAGGACCCCTCCACTTT.

This clonotype was seen at least ten times. The genes are TRBV20-1 and TRBJ2-1, with 9 bases matching TRBD2. The CDR3 covers 15 residues. CDR1 DFQATT and CDR2 SNEGSKA come from the germline V gene (reference sequence). V dropped 5 bases and J dropped 6; count of bases not matched to a gene: 11. The CDR3 sequence is CSASLGTSRTNEQFF. The CDR3, as DNA: TGCAGTGCTTCCCTAGGGACTAGCCGGACCAATGAGCAGTTCTTC.

This clonotype came up many times. The chain has TRBV20-1 and TRBJ2-7, with 10 bases that match TRBD2. Germline-derived CDR1 and CDR2 are DFQATT and SNEGSKA (reference sequence). J was trimmed by 4 bases and V by 6 bases; bases with no gene match: 9. This CDR3 has 14 residues. The CDR3 region is CSAITDSGGYEQYF. The CDR3, as DNA: TGCAGTGCAATAACGGATAGCGGGGGGTACGAGCAGTACTTC.

In this sample, this clonotype turned up many times. The V call is TRBV4-2, the J call TRBJ1-6; D ambiguous. Germline V lookup: CDR1 LGHNA, CDR2 YNFKEQ. The CDR3 is made up of 15 amino acids. V lost 2 bases, J lost 9 bases, and 14 bases lay in between. In DNA form, the CDR3 reads TGTGCCAGCAGCCAACATAGAGGCGGGCTTTCACCCCTCCACTTT. Residues: CASSQHRGGLSPLHF.

This clonotype was detected many times. The V and J genes are TRBV4-3 and TRBJ2-4, with a tentative D call TRBD2 (5 bases). This CDR3 is built from 16 residues. Germline-derived CDR1 and CDR2 are LGHNA and YSLEER. The V and J ends lost 2 bases and 0 bases respectively, with 11 bases between them. For the CDR3, the DNA is TGCGCCAGCAGCCAATACCGGGATGGAGCCAAAAACATTCAGTACTTC. This gives the protein CASSQYRDGAKNIQYF.

The chain couples TRBV4-3 to TRBJ2-1; D is undetermined. CDR1 LGHNA and CDR2 YSLEER come from the germline V gene. V lost 1 base and J 4 bases, leaving 23 bases between the germline ends. The CDR3 loop spans 19 amino acids. The CDR3 sequence is CASSQGGGSSLSRYNEQFF. In nucleotides, the CDR3 is TGCGCCAGCAGCCAAGGGGGTGGGTCGTCTCTGTCTCGTTACAATGAGCAGTTCTTC.

This clonotype was picked up a small number of times. A read error may explain this, as a much larger clone is one base away. The chain combines TRBV20-1 with TRBJ1-5, with a possible D match to TRBD1 (6 bases). Germline values: CDR1 DFQATT, CDR2 SNEGSKA (reference sequence). The CDR3 is 15 amino acids. CDR3 nucleotides: TGCAGTTCTAGACAGGCCCCAAATAGCAATCAGCCCCAGCATTTT. It is translated as CSSRQAPNSNQPQHF.